The 25 T cell receptor beta chains given below trace back to one sample, sequenced in a study of cytomegalovirus exposure and HLA in healthy donors. PCR was performed using 60 Vbeta and 13 Jbeta primers. Measured with immunoSEQ multiplex PCR; TCRdb has only the in-frame clones, and not every one. Counted here are 99,000 or so clones, about 78% occurring once; the ten biggest clones make up roughly 1.2%. Source material: PBMCs. These receptors originate from a man aged 25-45 years in good health and CMV-seronegative.

CDR3 loop: CASSLETETGDEQYF. CDR3 bases: TGTGCCAGCAGCCTAGAGACGGAAACCGGGGACGAGCAGTACTTC. This chain links TRBV5-4 with TRBJ2-7, with D possibly being TRBD2 (5 bases). The CDR3 contains 15 residues. Germline-derived CDR1 and CDR2 are SGHNT and YYREEE (reference sequence). The ends were cut back, 4 bases at V and 5 bases at J, with 19 bases in the middle.

This clone was recorded a few times. The chain joins TRBV5-8 to TRBJ2-7; no reliable D call. V was shortened by 1 base and J by 5 bases, with 10 bases between the two germline ends. Germline V gives CDR1 SGHTS, CDR2 YDEGEE. This CDR3 is built from 13 residues. The CDR3 coding sequence is TGTGCCAGCAGCTTGCCAGGTCCGGACGAGCAGTACTTC. Translated, it gives CASSLPGPDEQYF.

The chain couples TRBV11-3 to TRBJ2-3, with TRBD2 matching over 10 bases. Germline assignment: CDR1 SGHNT and CDR2 YENEEA. V shed 6 bases and J 6 bases; nucleotides not matched to a gene: 6. The CDR3 consists of 14 residues. The CDR3 nucleotides are TGTGCCAGCAGTCGAGGGACTAGCGACGATACGCAGTATTTT. Translated: CASSRGTSDDTQYF.

The V call is TRBV6-5, the J call TRBJ2-1; TRBD1 aligns across 7 bases. CDR1 is MNHEY and CDR2 is SVGAGI in the germline V gene. The CDR3 has 16 residues. Unmatched junction bases numbered 10, after V lost 4 bases and J lost 4 bases. This CDR3 reads CASSSPPGQRYNEQFF. CDR3 bases: TGTGCCAGCAGTTCTCCCCCGGGACAGCGATACAATGAGCAGTTCTTC.

Here the CDR3 reads CASSFFSGLKNIQYF. The DNA for the CDR3 is TGTGCCAGCAGCTTTTTCTCAGGGCTCAAAAACATTCAGTACTTC. The chain is built from TRBV5-6 and TRBJ2-4; the D gene is possibly TRBD1 (5 bases). CDR3 size: 15 residues. V was pared by 2 bases and J by 3 bases, with 12 bases between. Germline assignment: CDR1 SGHDT and CDR2 YYEEEE.

Worth noting for this clone: An end of the junction differs from the germline gene, which may be a read error. The chain links TRBV4-1 to TRBJ2-1; a possible D gene is TRBD2 (6 bases). Germline V gene data show CDR1 as MGHRA and CDR2 as YSYEKL. This CDR3 region has 11 residues. This CDR3 reads CASSAGNEQLF. CDR3 DNA sequence: TGCGCCAGCAGCGCGGGGAATGAGCAGCTCTTC.

The V gene is TRBV11-3, the J gene TRBJ2-5; 8 nucleotides line up with TRBD1. Germline V gene sequence: CDR1 SGHNT, CDR2 YENEEA. The V gene end was trimmed by 5 bases and the J gene end by 2 bases; junction bases not matched to a gene: 4. The CDR3 extends over 14 amino acids. The CDR3 loop is CASSQHRGQETQYF. The DNA of the CDR3 is TGTGCCAGCAGCCAGCACAGGGGGCAAGAGACCCAGTACTTC.

The rearrangement joins TRBV27 to TRBJ2-7, with a tentative D call TRBD1 (6 bases). Germline loops: CDR1 MNHEY, CDR2 SMNVEV (reference sequence). Trimming left V 6 bases short and J 0 bases short, with 12 bases between. There are 14 residues in the CDR3. This CDR3 is CASRRDTPSYEQYF. DNA for the CDR3: TGTGCCAGCAGACGGGACACACCCTCCTACGAGCAGTACTTC.

The chain carries TRBV5-8 and TRBJ2-2; 7 nucleotides align to TRBD1. V shed 0 bases and J 5 bases; nucleotides not matched to a gene: 1. The CDR3 is made up of 14 amino acids. CDR1 and CDR2 from the germline V gene are SGHTS and YDEGEE. CDR3 in amino acids: CASSLGGQTGELFF. The DNA for the CDR3 is TGTGCCAGCAGCTTGGGGGGACAGACCGGGGAGCTGTTTTTT.

The CDR3 protein is CASSLTSTYEQYF. The CDR3 bases are TGTGCCAGTAGTCTGACTAGTACCTACGAGCAGTACTTC. The rearrangement joins TRBV19 to TRBJ2-7; TRBD2 might be the D (6 bases). V lost 5 bases to trimming and J lost 2 bases, with 10 bases between them. Per the germline V gene, CDR1 is LNHDA and CDR2 is SQIVND (reference sequence). This CDR3 region has 13 residues.

The chain recombines TRBV28 with TRBJ1-3, with TRBD1 identical over 9 bases. Germline V CDR1 and CDR2: MDHEN, SYDVKM. The V segment lost 5 bases and the J segment 2 bases; nucleotides outside the gene matches: 4. The CDR3 spans 15 residues. The CDR3 region is CASSIGQGTGNTIYF. The CDR3 DNA is TGTGCCAGCAGTATCGGACAGGGGACTGGAAACACCATATATTTT.

The CDR3 DNA reads TGTGCCAGCAGCCGAGGACAGATTAGCAATCAGCCCCAGCATTTT. This translates into CASSRGQISNQPQHF. The chain has TRBV7-9 and TRBJ1-5; possibly TRBD1 for D (6 bases). CDR3 size: 15 residues. Trimming left V 5 bases short and J 0 bases short, with 11 bases between. CDR1 is SEHNR and CDR2 is FQNEAQ in the germline V gene (reference sequence).

This clone appeared once. The V gene is TRBV5-1, the J gene TRBJ2-1; D might be TRBD1 (6 bases). V was shortened by 0 bases and J by 7 bases, with 23 bases between the two germline ends. Germline V gene lookup returns CDR1 SGHRS and CDR2 YFSETQ. The CDR3 is 18 residues long. The CDR3 here is CASSLAGRGGRPGNEQFF. CDR3 nucleotides: TGCGCCAGCAGCTTGGCCGGAAGAGGGGGACGGCCGGGGAATGAGCAGTTCTTC.

Only one count was recorded for this clone. V is TRBV7-9 and J is TRBJ2-2, with TRBD2 identical over 12 bases. J was trimmed by 1 base and V by 4 bases; bases with no gene match: 1. The length of the CDR3 is 16 residues. Germline V gene sequence: CDR1 SEHNR, CDR2 FQNEAQ (reference sequence). CDR3 protein: CASSSLAGGNTGELFF. The CDR3 DNA sequence: TGTGCCAGCAGCTCACTAGCGGGAGGGAACACCGGGGAGCTGTTTTTT.

J is TRBJ2-7 and V is TRBV15, with 10 bases fitting TRBD2. The CDR3 has 17 residues. Germline CDR1 and CDR2: LNHNV and YYDKDF (reference sequence). The junction had 13 bases not matched to a gene; V was cut back by 1 base and J by 7 bases. The CDR3, as DNA: TGTGCCACCAGCAGAGGCGGGCTGGCTAGCGGGAGCTTAGAGCAGTACTTC. It encodes CATSRGGLASGSLEQYF.

This sequence joins TRBV7-9 and TRBJ2-7; TRBD2 matches at 8 bases. The germline V gene has CDR1 SEHNR and CDR2 FQNEAQ (reference sequence). J was trimmed by 6 bases and V by 5 bases; bases with no gene match: 18. The CDR3 sequence is 17 residues long. CDR3 loop: CASSTRLGGGGFSEQYF. The CDR3 nucleotides read TGTGCCAGCAGCACGCGACTCGGGGGGGGAGGGTTTTCCGAGCAGTACTTC.

This clone showed up just once. The V and J genes are TRBV7-9 and TRBJ1-2; 7 nucleotides agree with TRBD1. V gave up 5 bases and J gave up 5 bases; unmatched junction bases: 8. This CDR3 region has 14 residues. Germline V gene data show CDR1 as SEHNR and CDR2 as FQNEAQ (reference sequence). DNA of the CDR3: TGTGCCAGCAGCACCAGTGGGGACAGTTATGGCTACACCTTC. Translating it yields CASSTSGDSYGYTF.

The CDR3 is CAISDLGQASLGYEQYF. The CDR3 nucleotides read TGTGCCATCAGTGATTTAGGACAGGCCTCGTTGGGCTACGAGCAGTACTTC. This sequence joins TRBV10-3 and TRBJ2-7; the match to TRBD1 covers 7 bases. The CDR3 covers 17 residues. The junction had 14 bases not matched to a gene; V was cut back by 3 bases and J by 3 bases. Germline CDR1 ENHRY, CDR2 SYGVKD.

This chain joins TRBV2 and TRBJ1-1; no reliable D call. Germline-derived CDR1 and CDR2 are SNHLY and FYNNEI. Trimming took 7 bases from V and 3 from J, leaving 12 bases between them. The CDR3 is 13 amino acids. The CDR3 protein is CASIPGSDTEAFF. CDR3 sequence (DNA): TGTGCCAGCATCCCCGGGAGCGACACTGAAGCTTTCTTT.

This clone has a handful of counts. This sequence joins TRBV4-1 and TRBJ2-3; 11 bases are a match to TRBD1. The V segment lost 6 bases and the J segment 11 bases; nucleotides outside the gene matches: 13. The length of the CDR3 is 15 residues. Germline lookup yields CDR1 MGHRA and CDR2 YSYEKL. In DNA, the CDR3 is TGCGCCAGCAGTCCCGGGACAGGGGGACCTCGGGGGCAGTATTTT. The encoded protein is CASSPGTGGPRGQYF.

Remarks on this clone: Other DNA sequences in this sample translate to the same CDR3. The V gene is TRBV4-1, the J gene TRBJ2-2, with 8 bases that match TRBD2. The trim removed 0 bases at V and 6 bases at J, leaving 9 bases unmatched. This CDR3 comprises 17 residues. Looked up from germline, CDR1 is MGHRA and CDR2 is YSYEKL. This CDR3 reads CASSQDRSNGGAGELFF. The CDR3 nucleotides are TGCGCCAGCAGCCAAGATCGATCCAACGGGGGGGCCGGGGAGCTGTTTTTT.

This clone was recorded once. The chain uses TRBV18 and TRBJ1-2; 8 bases line up with TRBD1. The CDR3 consists of 16 residues. The V and J ends lost 3 bases and 4 bases, in that order; junction bases with no gene match: 10. Germline V gene data show CDR1 as KGHSH and CDR2 as LQKENI. The DNA of the CDR3 is TGTGCCAGCTCACCGGACAGGGTGACCGCTGGCTATGGCTACACCTTC. Its protein is CASSPDRVTAGYGYTF.

This chain connects TRBV2 to TRBJ2-7, with TRBD1 identical over 7 bases. The V segment lost 7 bases and the J segment 4 bases; nucleotides outside the gene matches: 7. The CDR3 has 13 residues. Germline lookup yields CDR1 SNHLY and CDR2 FYNNEI. The CDR3 protein is CASTKGQAYEQYF. The CDR3 DNA follows: TGTGCCAGCACCAAAGGACAGGCGTACGAGCAGTACTTC.

The chain is built from TRBV7-2 and TRBJ2-1; the D gene is possibly TRBD2 (5 bases). The CDR3 totals 15 residues. The V and J ends lost 2 bases and 6 bases respectively, with 14 bases between them. Germline V gene data show CDR1 as SGHTA and CDR2 as FQGNSA. As DNA, the CDR3 is TGTGCCAGCAGCTTATCGACTACTGGCGGCAATGAGCAGTTCTTC. Amino acids: CASSLSTTGGNEQFF.

The V and J genes are TRBV6-5 and TRBJ2-5; TRBD2 matches 7 bases. With 2 bases clipped from V and 11 bases from J, the junction kept 11 bases outside the gene matches. This CDR3 comprises 14 residues. Germline V CDR1 and CDR2: MNHEY, SVGAGI. The DNA for the CDR3 is TGTGCCAGCAGTTACCGGGGCGGGGGTGAAGAGCAGTACTTC. Translating gives CASSYRGGGEEQYF.